This T cell receptor beta chain was sequenced in a study of CD8 T cells in ankylosing spondylitis. CDR1 is SGHRS, CDR2 YFSETQ, per germline. This CDR3 is 15 amino acids long. The germline V and J ends were trimmed by 3 bases and 6 bases, with 17 bases remaining between them. Whole-study findings and limits: Disease-linked clones reportedly showed significant enrichment in matched ankylosing spondylitis synovial fluid. In reactive arthritis synovial fluid and blood, some motif variants had been reported before. Seemingly characteristic of ankylosing spondylitis blood was a TCR beta motif consisting of about 8 highly homologous variants.

This clonotype was detected many times. The antigen remains undetermined. TCRdb re-derived calls from the 5' RACE reads in MiXCR, one entry per CDR3 protein. There are approximately 180,000 distinct CDR3 sequences in the sample; 15% to 20% occur only once, and roughly 4.5% lies in the top ten. This receptor was identified in a male donor aged 10 to 30 with ankylosing spondylitis or in good health (not recorded which). Specimen: blood, either unsorted or a sorted T cell fraction (not recorded which). This rearrangement joins TRBV5-1 to TRBJ2-3; D is tentatively TRBD1 or TRBD2 (5 bases each). CDR3: CASSYVGDQLDTQYF. In nucleotides, the CDR3 is TGCGCCAGCAGCTACGTTGGGGACCAGCTCGATACGCAGTATTTT.